This T cell receptor (beta chain) was recorded in a study of lymphopenia after photon versus proton radiotherapy. Study-wide results and limits: Under photons, naive T cells and diversity fell while effector/memory populations rose. Larger post-nadir TCR diversity loss correlated inversely with survival in deceased patients.

The CDR3 consists of 14 residues. Looked up from germline, CDR1 is MNHEY and CDR2 is SVGAGI. The V end was cut by 4 bases, the J end by 9 bases, with 16 bases between. Libraries were prepared by immunoSEQ multiplex PCR; TCRdb keeps only in-frame clonotypes and omits some of them. The profile shows some 55,000 clones, 70% to 90% of them singletons. A word on this clone: Its antigen is unidentified.

The rearrangement joins TRBV6-5 to TRBJ2-4, with a weak D call TRBD2 (6 bases). This TCR was sampled from a man aged 35-49 years with gastric cancer. Specimen: peripheral blood, collected from a patient treated with photon-based radiotherapy. CDR3 DNA: TGTGCCAGCAGTTCACAGGAGGGCCCGGGCATTCAGTACTTC. Protein sequence: CASSSQEGPGIQYF.